Listed below are T cell receptor beta chains from one sample, sequenced in a study of control samples from healthy donors and cancer patients. TCRdb keeps only in-frame clones here, not all; method: immunoSEQ multiplex PCR. This sample carries fewer than 100,000 clones, about 88% of them seen once, and the ten largest clones take 5% to 7%. The specimen sequenced was blood. Every receptor here comes from a woman in her fifties or sixties in good health. CDR3s leave out the opening cysteine and the closing phenylalanine or tryptophan. A D gene is named only where the DNA matches it firmly.

D | V | CDR3
TRBD1 | TRBV5-1 | ASSPGLGGVSGYT
. | TRBV5-8 | ASSLAGTLFGYGYT
. | TRBV6-5 | ASRLQGLDSPLH
. | TRBV7-2 | ASSSTPGLNEQY
. | TRBV9 | ASSVDLSSPLH
. | TRBV30 | AWSVGRVSNTGELF
TRBD2 | TRBV19 | ASRRGSGGKYNEQF
TRBD2 | TRBV6-2/TRBV6-3 | ASTPGRGDGKNIQY
TRBD2 | TRBV5-1 | ASSRGGVRDTQY
TRBD2 | TRBV3-1/TRBV3-2 | ASSQDRTSSYRVTQY
TRBD1 | TRBV6-5 | ASSSQGAAEAF
. | TRBV11-3 | ASSPDYPTDTQY
. | TRBV7-2 | ASTYHPFYEQY
TRBD2 | TRBV24-1 | ATSDPTSGGTDTQY
. | TRBV6-5 | ASRVSGVGNTIY
TRBD1 | TRBV9 | ASSATGEASPLH
TRBD1 | TRBV7-9 | ASSRDRDYEKLF